The rows below give T cell receptor beta chains drawn from one sample of a study of blood T cell repertoires in COVID-19. Only in-frame clones appear in the TCRdb table, and some are missing; sequencing was by immunoSEQ multiplex PCR. Found here are tens of thousands of clones, approximately 91% of them singletons; the top ten hold 13% to 15%. Sequenced: peripheral blood. The receptors were gathered from a human donor in a cohort sampled during active COVID-19. The CDR3 runs from the conserved cysteine through the conserved F or W. D genes are given only for firm matches. Part of the rows lack a size; the others show once, few, many or a class for expanded clones.

j_gene,d_gene,abundance,v_gene,CDR3aa,CDR3nt
TRBJ1-2,TRBD1,once,TRBV6-2/TRBV6-3,CASSYSPGQGDGYTF,TGTGCCAGCAGTTACTCTCCGGGACAGGGGGATGGCTACACCTTC
TRBJ2-2,TRBD1,few,TRBV7-2,CASSPRQGGGELFF,TGTGCCAGCAGCCCTAGACAGGGCGGCGGGGAGCTGTTTTTT
TRBJ1-1,TRBD1,-,TRBV9,CASSVGQERIGTEAFF,TGTGCCAGCAGCGTCGGACAGGAAAGGATAGGCACTGAAGCTTTCTTT
TRBJ2-7,-,-,TRBV7-3,CASSRKTYEQYF,TGTGCCAGCAGCCGTAAAACCTACGAGCAGTACTTC
TRBJ2-7,TRBD2,-,TRBV7-2,CASSEGLAGIGYF,TGTGCCAGCAGCGAAGGACTAGCGGGCATAGGATACTTC
TRBJ1-2,-,-,TRBV9,CASSVEDSTNYGYTF,TGTGCCAGCAGCGTAGAGGACAGCACTAACTATGGCTACACCTTC
TRBJ2-4,-,-,TRBV18,CASSQYSGLEDIQYF,TGTGCCAGCTCACAGTATTCAGGTCTGGAGGACATTCAGTACTTC
TRBJ1-5,-,once,TRBV6-5,CASRLTSGSVQPQHF,TGTGCCAGCAGACTAACGTCAGGGTCGGTCCAGCCCCAGCATTTT
TRBJ1-2,TRBD1,-,TRBV10-3,CAISEPGGTEKRPYGYTF,TGTGCCATCAGTGAGCCGGGGGGGACAGAAAAAAGACCCTATGGCTACACCTTC
TRBJ2-3,TRBD2,few,TRBV9,CASSVSGGAETDTQYF,TGTGCCAGCAGCGTAAGCGGGGGGGCCGAGACAGATACGCAGTATTTT
TRBJ2-2,TRBD1,once,TRBV4-3,CASSQGGTGGLTNTGELFF,TGCGCCAGCAGCCAAGGAGGGACAGGGGGCCTTACGAACACCGGGGAGCTGTTTTTT
TRBJ2-3,TRBD2,-,TRBV30,CAWDLTSRDTQYF,TGTGCCTGGGACCTGACTAGCAGAGATACGCAGTATTTT
TRBJ1-6,TRBD1,-,TRBV5-1,CASSLDGQGVTPLHF,TGCGCCAGCAGCTTGGATGGGCAGGGGGTGACACCCCTCCACTTT
TRBJ2-2,TRBD2,-,TRBV3-1/TRBV3-2,CATQPGAGAGELFF,TGTGCCACCCAGCCCGGAGCGGGGGCCGGGGAGCTGTTTTTT
TRBJ2-2,TRBD1,-,TRBV10-3,CAISETTGTGYTGELFF,TGTGCCATCAGTGAGACAACCGGGACAGGTTACACCGGGGAGCTGTTTTTT
TRBJ1-4,-,-,TRBV6-5,CASSYSYAGEKLFF,TGTGCCAGCAGTTACTCGTATGCGGGAGAAAAACTGTTTTTT
TRBJ2-2,TRBD2,-,TRBV2,CASSEALIGGADTGELFF,TGTGCCAGCAGTGAAGCGCTCATCGGGGGGGCGGACACCGGGGAGCTGTTTTTT
TRBJ2-1,-,-,TRBV7-2,CASSQGRGGNEQFF,TGTGCCAGCAGCCAAGGGAGGGGGGGCAATGAGCAGTTCTTC
TRBJ1-5,-,-,TRBV6-6,CASSYSTNQPQHF,TGTGCCAGCAGTTACTCGACTAATCAGCCCCAGCATTTT
TRBJ2-7,-,-,TRBV19,CASSIPRRSGAYEQYF,TGTGCCAGTAGTATCCCACGGAGGTCAGGAGCCTACGAGCAGTACTTC
TRBJ2-7,-,once,TRBV5-6,CASSTRLGGAPEQYF,TGTGCCAGCAGCACCCGTTTGGGGGGGGCTCCCGAGCAGTACTTC
TRBJ1-4,TRBD1,-,TRBV6-6,CASSGTGYEKLFF,TGTGCCAGCAGCGGGACAGGGTATGAAAAACTGTTTTTT
TRBJ2-7,TRBD1,-,TRBV7-2,CASTRQGDYEQYF,TGTGCCAGTACCAGACAGGGCGACTACGAGCAGTACTTC
TRBJ1-1,-,-,TRBV5-8,CASSLAWRSEAFF,TGTGCCAGCAGCTTGGCCTGGAGGTCTGAAGCTTTCTTT
TRBJ2-7,-,-,TRBV5-1,CASSLDTSSYEQYF,TGCGCCAGCAGCTTGGACACAAGCTCCTACGAGCAGTACTTC
TRBJ2-2,-,-,TRBV3-1/TRBV3-2,CASSLGTPRSGGELFF,TGTGCCAGCAGCCTCGGGACTCCGAGGAGTGGCGGGGAGCTGTTTTTT
TRBJ1-2,-,-,TRBV3-1/TRBV3-2,CASSQGSAGSVYGYTF,TGTGCCAGCAGCCAAGGTAGCGCAGGCTCGGTCTATGGCTACACCTTC